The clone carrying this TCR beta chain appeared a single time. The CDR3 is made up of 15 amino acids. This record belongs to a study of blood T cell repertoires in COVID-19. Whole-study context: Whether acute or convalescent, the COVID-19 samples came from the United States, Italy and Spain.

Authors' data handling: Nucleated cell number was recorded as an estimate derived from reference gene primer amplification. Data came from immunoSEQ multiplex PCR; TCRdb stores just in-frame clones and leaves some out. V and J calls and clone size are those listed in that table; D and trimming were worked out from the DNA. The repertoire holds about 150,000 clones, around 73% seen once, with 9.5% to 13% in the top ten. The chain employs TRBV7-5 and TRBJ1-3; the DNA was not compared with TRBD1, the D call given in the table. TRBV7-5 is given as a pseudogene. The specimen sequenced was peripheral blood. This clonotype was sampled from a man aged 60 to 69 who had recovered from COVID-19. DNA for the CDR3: TGTGCCAGAAGCGAGGGACAGGGGGCGAGAAACACCATATATTTT. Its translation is CARSEGQGARNTIYF.